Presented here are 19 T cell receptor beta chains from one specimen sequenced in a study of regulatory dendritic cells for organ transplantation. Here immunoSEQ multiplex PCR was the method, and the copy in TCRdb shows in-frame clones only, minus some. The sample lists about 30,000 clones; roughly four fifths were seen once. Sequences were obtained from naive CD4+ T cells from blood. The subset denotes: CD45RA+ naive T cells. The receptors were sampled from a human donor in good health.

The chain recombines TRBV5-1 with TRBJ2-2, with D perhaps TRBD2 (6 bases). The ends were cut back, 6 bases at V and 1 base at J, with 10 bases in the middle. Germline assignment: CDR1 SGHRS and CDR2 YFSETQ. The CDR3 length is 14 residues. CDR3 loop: CASNWRGNTGELFF. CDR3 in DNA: TGCGCCAGCAATTGGCGGGGGAACACCGGGGAGCTGTTTTTT.

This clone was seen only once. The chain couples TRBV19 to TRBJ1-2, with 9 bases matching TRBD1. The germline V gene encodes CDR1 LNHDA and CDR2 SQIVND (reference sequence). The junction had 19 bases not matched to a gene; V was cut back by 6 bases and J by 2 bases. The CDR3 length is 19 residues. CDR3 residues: CASRPGTGSSWAANYGYTF. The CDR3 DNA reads TGTGCCAGTAGACCTGGGACAGGGTCTTCCTGGGCAGCAAACTATGGCTACACCTTC. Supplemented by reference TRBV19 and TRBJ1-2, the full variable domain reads DGGITQSPKYLFRKEGQNVTLSCEQNLNHDAMYWYRQDPGQGLRLIYYSQIVNDFQKGDIAEGYSVSREKKESFPLTVTSAQKNPTAFYLCASRPGTGSSWAANYGYTFGSGTRLTVV.

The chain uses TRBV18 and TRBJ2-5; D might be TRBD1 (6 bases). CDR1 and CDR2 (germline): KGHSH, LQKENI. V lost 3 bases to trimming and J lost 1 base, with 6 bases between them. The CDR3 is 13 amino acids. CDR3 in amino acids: CASSPGAQETQYF. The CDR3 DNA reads TGTGCCAGCTCACCGGGGGCCCAAGAGACCCAGTACTTC.

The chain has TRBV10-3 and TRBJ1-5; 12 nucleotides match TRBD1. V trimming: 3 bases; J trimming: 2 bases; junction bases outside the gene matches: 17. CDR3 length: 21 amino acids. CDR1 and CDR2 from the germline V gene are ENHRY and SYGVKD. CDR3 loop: CAISDNLGTGGAGDGNQPQHF. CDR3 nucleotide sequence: TGTGCCATCAGTGATAACCTCGGGACAGGGGGCGCGGGGGACGGCAATCAGCCCCAGCATTTT.

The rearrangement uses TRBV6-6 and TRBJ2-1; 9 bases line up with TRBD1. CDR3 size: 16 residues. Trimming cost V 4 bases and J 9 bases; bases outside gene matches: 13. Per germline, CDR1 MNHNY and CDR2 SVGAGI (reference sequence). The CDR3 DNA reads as TGTGCCAGCAGTTCCCCCGGGACAGGGTGGGGAGGTGAGCAGTTCTTC. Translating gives CASSSPGTGWGGEQFF.

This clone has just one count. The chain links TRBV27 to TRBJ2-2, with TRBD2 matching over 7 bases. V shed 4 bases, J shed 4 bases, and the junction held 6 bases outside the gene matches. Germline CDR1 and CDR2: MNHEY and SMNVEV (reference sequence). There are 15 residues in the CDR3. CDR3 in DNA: TGTGCCAGCAGTTCCCTAGCGGTTCGCACCGGGGAGCTGTTTTTT. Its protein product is CASSSLAVRTGELFF.

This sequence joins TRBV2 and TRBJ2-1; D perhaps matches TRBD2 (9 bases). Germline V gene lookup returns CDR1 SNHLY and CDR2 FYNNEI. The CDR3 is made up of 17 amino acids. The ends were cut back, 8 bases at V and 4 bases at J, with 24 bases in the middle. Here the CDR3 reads CASSGQVGSGGYNEQFF. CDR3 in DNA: TGTGCCAGCTCGGGACAGGTTGGTAGCGGGGGATACAATGAGCAGTTCTTC.

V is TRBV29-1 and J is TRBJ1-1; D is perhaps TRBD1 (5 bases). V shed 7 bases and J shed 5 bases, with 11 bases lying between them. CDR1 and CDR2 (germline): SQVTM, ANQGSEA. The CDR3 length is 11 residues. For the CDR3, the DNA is TGCAGCGGGTTTCAGGGAACTGAAGCTTTCTTT. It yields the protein CSGFQGTEAFF. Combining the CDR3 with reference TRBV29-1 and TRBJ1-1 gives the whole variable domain SAVISQKPSRDICQRGTSLTIQCQVDSQVTMMFWYRQQPGQSLTLIATANQGSEATYESGFVIDKFPISRPNLTFSTLTVSNMSPEDSSIYLCSGFQGTEAFFGQGTRLTVV.

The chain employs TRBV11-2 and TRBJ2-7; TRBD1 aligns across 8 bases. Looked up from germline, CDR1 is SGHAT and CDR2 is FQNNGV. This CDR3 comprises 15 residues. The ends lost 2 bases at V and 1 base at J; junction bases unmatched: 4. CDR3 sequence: CASSLRNRGSYEQYF. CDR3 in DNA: TGTGCCAGCAGCTTAAGGAACAGGGGGTCCTACGAGCAGTACTTC.

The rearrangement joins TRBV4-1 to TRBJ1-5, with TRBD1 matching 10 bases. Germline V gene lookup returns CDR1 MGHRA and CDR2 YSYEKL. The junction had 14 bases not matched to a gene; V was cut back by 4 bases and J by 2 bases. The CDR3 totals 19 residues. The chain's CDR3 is CASSLSGTGVPIGNQPQHF. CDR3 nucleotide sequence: TGCGCCAGCAGCCTGTCCGGGACAGGGGTTCCCATTGGCAATCAGCCCCAGCATTTT.

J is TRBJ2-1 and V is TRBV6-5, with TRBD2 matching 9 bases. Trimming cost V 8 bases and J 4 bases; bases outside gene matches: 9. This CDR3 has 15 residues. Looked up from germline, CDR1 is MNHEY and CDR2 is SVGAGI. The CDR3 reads CASVAGGPGYNEQFF. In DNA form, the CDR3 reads TGTGCCAGCGTGGCGGGGGGGCCGGGATACAATGAGCAGTTCTTC.

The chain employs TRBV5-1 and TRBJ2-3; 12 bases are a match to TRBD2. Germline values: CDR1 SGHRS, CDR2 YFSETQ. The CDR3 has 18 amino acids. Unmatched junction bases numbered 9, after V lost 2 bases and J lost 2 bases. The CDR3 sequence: CASSFETSGGPPTDTQYF. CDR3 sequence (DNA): TGCGCCAGCAGCTTCGAAACTAGCGGGGGGCCACCCACAGATACGCAGTATTTT. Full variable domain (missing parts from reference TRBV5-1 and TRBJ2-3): KAGVTQTPRYLIKTRGQQVTLSCSPISGHRSVSWYQQTPGQGLQFLFEYFSETQRNKGNFPGRFSGRQFSNSRSEMNVSTLELGDSALYLCASSFETSGGPPTDTQYFGPGTRLTVL.

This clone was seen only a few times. This chain's CDR3 is CASSYGTAGGYTF. Here the CDR3 DNA reads TGTGCCAGCAGCTATGGTACAGCTGGCGGCTACACCTTC. V and J are TRBV6-5 and TRBJ1-2, with D unresolved. Trimming stripped 6 bases from V and 8 bases from J, with 16 bases between. The CDR3 runs 13 residues. Germline CDR1 and CDR2: MNHEY and SVGAGI.

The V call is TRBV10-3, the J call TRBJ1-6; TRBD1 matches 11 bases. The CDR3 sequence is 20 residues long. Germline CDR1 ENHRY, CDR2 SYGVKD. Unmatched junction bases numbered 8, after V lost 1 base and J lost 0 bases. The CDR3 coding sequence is TGTGCCATCAGTGAGTTCCACGGACAGGGGGCAAGCTCCTATAATTCACCCCTCCACTTT. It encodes CAISEFHGQGASSYNSPLHF.

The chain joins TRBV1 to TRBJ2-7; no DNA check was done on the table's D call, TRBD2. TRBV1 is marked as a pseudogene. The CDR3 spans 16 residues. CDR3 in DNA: TGCACCAGCAGCCAGACGGGGGGCGAGAGCTCCTACGAGCAGTACTTC. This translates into CTSSQTGGESSYEQYF.

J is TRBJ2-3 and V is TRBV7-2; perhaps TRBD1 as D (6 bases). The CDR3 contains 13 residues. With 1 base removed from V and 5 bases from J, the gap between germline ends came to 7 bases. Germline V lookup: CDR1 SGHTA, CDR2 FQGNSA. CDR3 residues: CASSLDREDTQYF. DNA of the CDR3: TGTGCCAGCAGCTTAGACAGGGAAGATACGCAGTATTTT.

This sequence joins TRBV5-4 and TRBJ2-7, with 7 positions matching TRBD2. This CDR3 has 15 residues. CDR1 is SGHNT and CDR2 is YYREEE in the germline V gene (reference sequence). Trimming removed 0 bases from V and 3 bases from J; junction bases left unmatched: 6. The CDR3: CASSLDSGALYEQYF. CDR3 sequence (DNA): TGTGCCAGCAGCTTGGACAGCGGGGCCCTCTACGAGCAGTACTTC.

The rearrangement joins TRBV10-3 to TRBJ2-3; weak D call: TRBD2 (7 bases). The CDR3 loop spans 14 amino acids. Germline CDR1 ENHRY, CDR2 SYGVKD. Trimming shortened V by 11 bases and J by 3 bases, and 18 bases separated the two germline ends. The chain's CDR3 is CASKPGGPTDTQYF. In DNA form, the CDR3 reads TGTGCCTCTAAGCCCGGGGGGCCTACAGATACGCAGTATTTT.

The CDR3 nucleotides are TGTGCCAGCAGCTCACCTATGGGGGGGGGAGCTTTCTTT. Protein: CASSSPMGGGAFF. The chain joins TRBV7-2 to TRBJ1-1; TRBD1 might be the D (5 bases). The CDR3 has 13 amino acids. CDR1 and CDR2 from the germline V gene are SGHTA and FQGNSA. Trimming stripped 4 bases from V and 10 bases from J, with 16 bases between.